The next 9 T cell receptor beta chains were all read from a single sample in a study of OX40 agonist ivuxolimab in advanced cancers. Clones were read by immunoSEQ multiplex PCR, and TCRdb kept only the in-frame ones, dropping some. The sample holds some 70,000 clones; under 95% are singletons and the top ten take 1% to 1.2%. This specimen consisted of CD4+ or CD8+ T cells sorted from blood, obtained in a trial of the OX40 agonist ivuxolimab. All receptors come from an adult with an advanced solid tumor such as melanoma, head and neck, liver or kidney cancer.

The CDR3 loop is CASTPLAASGRPGELFF. The CDR3, as DNA: TGTGCCAGCACCCCCTTGGCCGCTAGCGGGAGGCCCGGGGAGCTGTTTTTT. The genes are TRBV7-6 and TRBJ2-2; 11 bases line up with TRBD2. Germline CDR1 and CDR2: SGHVS and FNYEAQ. Losses at the gene ends were 7 bases for V and 6 bases for J; bases not matched to a gene: 13. This CDR3 is built from 17 residues.

The rearrangement links TRBV29-1 to TRBJ2-1, with TRBD2 matching over 8 bases. The germline gives CDR1 SQVTM, CDR2 ANQGSEA. The CDR3 totals 11 residues. Trimming at V came to 8 bases and at J to 4 bases, leaving 1 base not matched to a gene. CDR3 nucleotides: TGCAGCAGCGGGAGTTACAATGAGCAGTTCTTC. Protein: CSSGSYNEQFF.

The chain is built from TRBV2 and TRBJ2-5, with D possibly TRBD2 on 5 matching bases. The CDR3 sequence is 15 residues long. The V gene's germline CDR1 is SNHLY and CDR2 FYNNEI. The V and J ends lost 10 bases and 0 bases respectively, with 18 bases between them. DNA for the CDR3: TGTGCCACCTCAGAAAGCGGAATGTACCAAGAGACCCAGTACTTC. Its translation: CATSESGMYQETQYF.

The rearrangement links TRBV2 to TRBJ1-2, with 11 positions matching TRBD1. The V segment lost 7 bases and the J segment 8 bases; nucleotides outside the gene matches: 6. Germline V lookup: CDR1 SNHLY, CDR2 FYNNEI. CDR3 length equals 13 residues. The CDR3 sequence: CASTTDRGLGYTF. DNA for the CDR3: TGTGCCAGCACCACGGACAGGGGGCTCGGCTACACCTTC.

The chain joins TRBV28 to TRBJ2-6; no definite D call. CDR1 and CDR2 from the germline V gene are MDHEN and SYDVKM. The length of the CDR3 is 17 residues. V gave up 8 bases and J gave up 0 bases, with 17 bases separating them. CDR3 sequence: CASSLWDSPSGANVLTF. DNA of the CDR3: TGTGCCAGCTCTTTGTGGGATAGTCCCTCTGGGGCCAACGTCCTGACTTTC.

The chain carries TRBV6-6 and TRBJ1-4, with D possibly TRBD1 on 5 matching bases. The V gene's germline CDR1 is MNHNY and CDR2 SVGAGI (reference sequence). V was clipped by 6 bases and J by 3 bases, with 14 bases between them. The length of the CDR3 is 15 residues. The CDR3 sequence: CASRIDSPANEKLFF. CDR3 sequence (DNA): TGTGCCAGCAGGATCGACAGTCCAGCTAATGAAAAACTGTTTTTT.

This clone was seen only once. The genes are TRBV21-1 and TRBJ1-2; no DNA check was done on the table's D call, TRBD1. TRBV21-1 counts as a pseudogene. The CDR3 has 13 residues. This CDR3 is CASGYRVNYGYTF. The DNA for the CDR3 is TGTGCCAGCGGCTACAGGGTCAACTATGGCTACACCTTC.

This clone was seen just once. This chain joins TRBV19 and TRBJ2-7; D could derive from TRBD1 or TRBD2 (6 bases each). Trimming shortened V by 5 bases and J by 2 bases, and 16 bases separated the two germline ends. The CDR3 contains 15 residues. Germline lookup yields CDR1 LNHDA and CDR2 SQIVND (reference sequence). The CDR3: CASSSRGDSAYEQYF. CDR3 DNA: TGTGCCAGTAGTTCAAGGGGGGACTCCGCCTACGAGCAGTACTTC.

The gene calls are TRBV25-1 and TRBJ1-2; D remains unclear. Trimming removed 2 bases from V and 6 bases from J, with 10 bases in between. From germline, CDR1 is MGHDK and CDR2 SYGVNS. The CDR3 loop spans 13 amino acids. As DNA, the CDR3 is TGTGCCAGCAGTGAAGGGTGGCTTGATGGCTACACCTTC. Translated, it gives CASSEGWLDGYTF.